This T cell receptor (beta chain) appears in the sequencing data of a study of T cells expressing NK-cell markers. The overall study: Eight donors were sequenced, of whom seven were HCMV-seropositive, while the remaining one was HCMV-seronegative.

The CDR3 has 15 amino acids. Germline loops: CDR1 SGHRS, CDR2 YFSETQ. Libraries used 5'RACE template switching adding universal primer site and UMIs. With the 5' RACE reads reprocessed, TCRdb shows one record per CDR3 protein and no DNA. Its listing shows 300,000 to 500,000 distinct CDR3 sequences. Sequencing input: blood T cells: a sorted CD56 or NKG2C T cell subset, CD4+ or CD8+ T cells, or bulk PBMC T cells (not recorded which). The chain combines TRBV5-1 with TRBJ2-7; TCRdb calls TRBD1, which cannot be checked without DNA. This clonotype originated in a woman in her fifties or sixties in good health. CDR3 protein: CASSLTRDRVHEQYF.